Below, one T cell receptor (beta chain) is given with its context. Its antigen is unknown. The sample originates from a study of T cells in Graves' hyperthyroidism and ophthalmopathy. Study-level results: Ophthalmopathy and stable hyperthyroidism were separated by a 13 V-J model. Ophthalmopathy was predicted by the model a median of about six months ahead of onset.

The CDR3 contains 15 residues. Germline-derived CDR1 and CDR2 are SGHKS and YYEKEE (reference sequence). The trim removed 0 bases at V and 6 bases at J, leaving 5 bases unmatched. Researchers took RNA transcripts and amplified the TCR beta CDR3 regions from them. The TCR CDR3 first-round RT-PCR relied on the HTBI primer set. TCRdb reprocessed the multiplex PCR reads with MiXCR, giving one entry per CDR3 protein. The sample has about 340,000 distinct CDR3 sequences; about 18% are singletons. Uncontrolled infections, other autoimmune diseases, pregnancy or lactation led to exclusion of patients. The clonotype was recovered from a woman in her forties or fifties with Graves' hyperthyroidism. The chain has TRBV5-5 and TRBJ2-1; 8 bases line up with TRBD1. Sequences were obtained from blood. CDR3 residues: CASSLGTGQGNEQFF. The CDR3 nucleotides are TGTGCCAGCAGCTTGGGGACTGGACAGGGCAATGAGCAGTTCTTC.